These T cell receptor beta chains were read from a single sample in a study of blood T cell repertoires in COVID-19. Assay: immunoSEQ multiplex PCR; the TCRdb copy retains only in-frame clones and omits some. The sample lists tens of thousands of clones, less than 90% occurring once. The sequenced sample consisted of peripheral blood. The receptors were sampled from a man in his fifties or sixties with active or convalescent COVID-19. The CDR3 runs from the conserved cysteine through the conserved F or W. A D gene is named only where the DNA matches it firmly. Clone size appears in some rows only: once, few, many, or a class for an expanded clone.

len	v_gene	d_gene	j_gene	abundance	CDR3nt	CDR3aa
16	TRBV30	TRBD2	TRBJ2-2	once	TGTGCCTGGAGTTTTAGCGGGGGGACGAACACCGGGGAGCTGTTTTTT	CAWSFSGGTNTGELFF
13	TRBV6-2/TRBV6-3	-	TRBJ2-5	once	TGTGCCAGCAGTTACTGGAGTGGGGAGACCCAGTACTTC	CASSYWSGETQYF
12	TRBV12-3/TRBV12-4	-	TRBJ2-1	once	TGTGCCAGCAGTTCTAAAAGGCGGGATCAGTTCTTC	CASSSKRRDQFF
14	TRBV20-1	-	TRBJ2-5	-	TGCAGTGCTAGTGACGGACTAATCCAAGAGACCCAGTACTTC	CSASDGLIQETQYF
15	TRBV7-2	-	TRBJ1-1	-	TGTGCCAGCAGCCCCGAGCCCCATGGGAACACTGAAGCTTTCTTT	CASSPEPHGNTEAFF
11	TRBV24-1	-	TRBJ1-2	-	TGTGCCACCAGTGCCGGGGGGAGCTACACCTTC	CATSAGGSYTF
13	TRBV6-5	TRBD1	TRBJ1-1	-	TGTGCCAGCAGGGACAGGGGAGGCACTGAAGCTTTCTTT	CASRDRGGTEAFF
15	TRBV11-3	-	TRBJ2-3	-	TGTGCCAGCAGCTTAGGAGGACAGCTCACAGATACGCAGTATTTT	CASSLGGQLTDTQYF
13	TRBV7-9	TRBD1	TRBJ1-1	-	TGTGCCAGCAGCCCGACAGGGGGCACTGAAGCTTTCTTT	CASSPTGGTEAFF
17	TRBV18	-	TRBJ1-5	once	TGTGCCAGCTCACAGAGAGACAGGACTCCTAGGAATCAGCCCCAGCATTTT	CASSQRDRTPRNQPQHF
14	TRBV3-1/TRBV3-2	TRBD2	TRBJ2-1	-	TGTGCCAGCAGCCAGCGAGAGCGGGGCAATGAGCAGTTCTTC	CASSQRERGNEQFF
15	TRBV6-5	TRBD1	TRBJ1-1	-	TGTGCCAGCAGCGACGAGGGGGCTAGTCAAACTGAAGCTTTCTTT	CASSDEGASQTEAFF
16	TRBV7-3	-	TRBJ1-2	-	TGTGCCAGCAGCTTAGGTGGACGGGGAGGTAGCGATGGCTACACCTTC	CASSLGGRGGSDGYTF
13	TRBV19	-	TRBJ2-7	-	TGTGCCAGTAGTCTGGCAGGGCAGGGCGAGCAGTACTTC	CASSLAGQGEQYF
16	TRBV7-9	TRBD2	TRBJ2-3	-	TGTGCCAGCAGCTCGTTAGCGGGGGGGCCTCTAGATACGCAGTATTTT	CASSSLAGGPLDTQYF
14	TRBV24-1	-	TRBJ1-5	-	TGTGCCACCTCGGACAGTATTTCCAATCAGCCCCAGCATTTT	CATSDSISNQPQHF
13	TRBV7-6	TRBD1	TRBJ1-4	-	TGTGCCAGCAGCTGGACAGGGAATGAAAAACTGTTTTTT	CASSWTGNEKLFF
16	TRBV14	TRBD1	TRBJ2-1	-	TGTGCCAGCAGCCGGATAGGGGACAGCCCGTACAATGAGCAGTTCTTC	CASSRIGDSPYNEQFF
14	TRBV27	TRBD1	TRBJ1-2	-	TGTGCCAGCAGTTTAAAAGGGGGCCCGCTGGGCTACACCTTC	CASSLKGGPLGYTF
16	TRBV5-1	TRBD2	TRBJ2-2	-	TGCGCCAGCAGCTTACTTGGACTAGCGGAGACCGGGGAGCTGTTTTTT	CASSLLGLAETGELFF
16	TRBV6-4	TRBD1	TRBJ2-1	-	TGTGCCAGCAATCCTACACCCGGGACAGGGCTCAATGAGCAGTTCTTC	CASNPTPGTGLNEQFF
16	TRBV7-2	-	TRBJ1-5	once	TGTGCCAGCAGCTTATCCGGGGGGGGGCTGGGTCAGCCCCAGCATTTT	CASSLSGGGLGQPQHF
17	TRBV3-1/TRBV3-2	-	TRBJ2-3	-	TGTGCCAGCAGCCAAGAAATCCAGGTTCTTGGTGCAGATACGCAGTATTTT	CASSQEIQVLGADTQYF
15	TRBV19	-	TRBJ2-7	-	TGTGCCAGTAGTATAGCCCTCAGGGGTATCTACGAGCAGTACTTC	CASSIALRGIYEQYF